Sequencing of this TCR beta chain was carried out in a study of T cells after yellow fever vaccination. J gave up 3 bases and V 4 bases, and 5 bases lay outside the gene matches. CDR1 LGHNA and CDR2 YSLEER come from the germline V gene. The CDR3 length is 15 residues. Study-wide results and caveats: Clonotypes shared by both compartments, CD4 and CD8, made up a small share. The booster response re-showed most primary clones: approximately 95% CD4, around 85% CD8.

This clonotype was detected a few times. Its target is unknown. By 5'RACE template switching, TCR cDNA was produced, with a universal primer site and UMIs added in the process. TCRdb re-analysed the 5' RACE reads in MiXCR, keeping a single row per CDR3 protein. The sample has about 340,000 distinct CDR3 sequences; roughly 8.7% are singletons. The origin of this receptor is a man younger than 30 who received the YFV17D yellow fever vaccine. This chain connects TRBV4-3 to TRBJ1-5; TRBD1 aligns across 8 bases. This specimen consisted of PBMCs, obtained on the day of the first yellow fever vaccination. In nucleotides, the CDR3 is TGCGCCAGCAGCCTATACCAGGGGGCCAATCAGCCCCAGCATTTT. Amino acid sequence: CASSLYQGANQPQHF.